Described below is a single T cell receptor (beta chain) sequence and its context. CDR3 length: 16 residues. Trimming cost V 3 bases and J 6 bases; bases outside gene matches: 10. CDR1 is SGHNT and CDR2 is YYREEE in the germline V gene (reference sequence). PCR used 60 Vbeta primers and 13 Jbeta primers. TCRdb keeps only in-frame clones here, not all; method: immunoSEQ multiplex PCR. The sample yields about 120,000 clones, 70% to 80% seen once. This entry comes from a study of cytomegalovirus exposure and HLA in healthy donors. About the study: Around 77 million unique TCRs from HLA-typed donors made up an early data release.

The clonotype comes from a woman aged 50 to 60 in good health and CMV-seropositive. Sequenced: PBMCs. V gene TRBV5-4 combines with J gene TRBJ2-7; 12 bases map to TRBD1. CDR3 coding DNA: TGTGCCAGCAGCTCGTCCCCCGGGACAGGGGGCGGCGAGCAGTACTTC. Its protein product is CASSSSPGTGGGEQYF.